This T cell receptor (beta chain) was sequenced for a study of a mutant IDH1 vaccine in newly diagnosed glioma. Looking at the study overall: Previous care, which was radiotherapy, temozolomide, or both, most often involved both.

Time point defined: baseline, week 1 (first vaccination visit). Treatment defined: pre-vaccination baseline after standard-of-care therapy. Those who donated had recent WHO grade 3 or 4 IDH1-mutant, ATRX-lost astrocytomas. Germline loops: CDR1 SGHTA, CDR2 FQGNSA. Trimming cost V 2 bases and J 5 bases, with 6 bases left between them. The CDR3 is 13 residues long. The repertoire was sequenced with immunoSEQ multiplex PCR; TCRdb's copy has only in-frame clones and lacks some. This sample yields around 63,000 clones, of which more than 90% are seen a single time; about 2.7% belongs to the top ten. The rearrangement links TRBV7-2 to TRBJ2-2; unclear D gene. The sample in question was PBMCs, obtained from a glioma patient treated with radiotherapy, temozolomide or both. The clonotype originates from a man aged 50 or older with glioma. DNA of the CDR3: TGTGCCAGCAGCTTAACAGCGACCGGGGAGCTGTTTTTT. It translates to CASSLTATGELFF.